Here is one TCR beta chain with its context. Its antigen is currently not known. Base quality data are lacking; no much larger clone is found one base away. Donors were healthy HIV-negative adults with no recently reported acute infections or vaccinations. Only Caucasian adults living in Nashville, Tennessee, USA were represented among the donors. CD4+ T cells were enriched by magnetic negative selection; naive cells were then positively selected on CD45RA, and the negative fraction formed the memory subset. Blood was obtained by leukapheresis, after which PBMCs were separated by Ficoll-Histopaque density gradient centrifugation and cryopreserved in liquid nitrogen vapor phase. Analytical flow cytometry was used to check the purity and quantity of each magnetically sorted T cell population. Genomic DNA was isolated from every sorted fraction and measured by UV absorbance on a Nanodrop 2000c. CDR1 and CDR2 are drawn from the germline V gene: SNHLY, FYNNEI. A distance of 15 bases separates the germline ends of V and J, which lose 7 bases and 5 bases respectively. The CDR3 has 13 amino acids, counting the end cysteine and phenylalanine. The kept DNA is CDR3 alone, 39 bases in frame from the first base.

TCR CDR3 regions were amplified from genomic DNA by multiplex PCR using the deep immunoSEQ assay. Extracted genomic DNA from each cell subset was spread evenly across all wells of several immunoSEQ 96-well plates, with each plate serving as a replicate. For sorted subsets, each replicate PCR was loaded with about 0.2 ug genomic DNA, equivalent to 25,000 to 30,000 T cell genomes. The purified libraries were quantified using a Qubit 3.0 fluorometer, sized with a Bioanalyzer 2100, and then quantified again using the KAPA Library Quantification kit. Every immunoSEQ 96-well plate was sequenced on a separate single-read 150-cycle Illumina NextSeq 550 flow cell. The paper's processing steps were these. The immunoSEQ output contained only junctional sequences without quality scores, so filtering could not match that applied to full-length reads. To assign V/J genes and CDR3, sequences were annotated against IMGT germline references using PyIR, a Python wrapper for IgBLAST v1.9. Reads were filtered out if the reads had weak V/J assignments (E-value above 1e-6), no CDR3, stop codons, out-of-frame junctions, or ambiguous translated residues. V3J clonotypes were defined as sequences sharing the same inferred V gene, J gene, and CDR3 amino acid sequence. Percentage overlap between repertoires was computed as shared unique clonotypes divided by the size of the smaller repertoire. RTK rarefaction, the Chao1 estimator, and Recon v2.1 estimates of unobserved clonotypes were used to assess repertoire richness. OLGA was used to compute generation probabilities for all TCRbeta clonotypes that the gDNA method yielded from a few donors. Imported from immuneACCESS, the table was reduced by TCRdb to in-frame sequences with V and J called. These copies leave out some clones; in studies compared against another copy, an unresolved V gene accounts for under half, and the cause of the remainder is not known. For V, J and clone size, that table is used; D and trimming come from the DNA. For this sample there are about 600,000 clones; around 97% appear just once. The ten largest make up 0.057% of the sample.

The data are from a study of shared clonotypes between healthy human individuals (dated by TCRdb to about 2020). Describing the broader study: A few men and a couple of women, aged 18 to 49 years, made up the cohort. For each donor, CD4 naive and CD4 memory were each run on three plates, CD8 naive on two plates, and CD8 memory on one plate. To estimate repertoire size and how much clonotype sharing occurs between individuals, the study deeply sequenced the blood TCR repertoires of five healthy adults. Different laboratories and diverse techniques were used to prepare libraries and sequence TCR repertoires, to increase sequencing depth and limit assay-specific biases. Each donor's leukapheresis produced roughly between about 0.8 and 10 billion PBMCs. Findings and caveats that apply to the study as a whole: Rarefaction of sorted-subset datasets indicated incomplete sequencing despite the large sequencing depth. Sharing across four donors was observed for 5% to 6.5% of naive CD4, less than 4% of naive CD8, around 2.5% of memory CD4, and approximately 0.41% of memory CD8 clonotypes. Based on pairwise subsampling, the degree of clonotype sharing among donors was expected to be affected by sequencing depth. Compared with non-shared clonotypes, clonotypes shared by all four sorted-subset donors had higher generation probabilities. Because the study included only a small number of donors, the genetic and exposure-history diversity represented was limited. Only blood was sampled, and tissue TCR repertoires likely differ from those in blood. Naive subsets generally had larger estimated clonotype richness than memory subsets.

The TCR sequence derives from a woman aged 25 to 45 in good health. Rearrangement joined TRBV2 to TRBJ2-7; the D gene is perhaps TRBD1, on 6 matching bases. Sequencing was performed on naive CD4+ T cells sorted from blood. The cell subset or site label for this specimen denotes: CD45RA+ positively selected. CDR3 sequence: CASTRGISDEQYF. The DNA sequence is TGTGCCAGCACGAGGGGGATTTCGGACGAGCAGTACTTC.